This T cell receptor beta chain was sequenced for a study of CD8 T cells in ankylosing spondylitis. Trimming left V 1 base short and J 4 bases short, with 12 bases between. This CDR3 is built from 15 residues. The germline CDR1 and CDR2 sequences are SGHTA and FQGNSA. MiXCR was run by TCRdb on the 5' RACE reads, yielding one entry per CDR3 protein. This table holds 150,000 to 200,000 distinct CDR3 sequences, under 35% found once. In this sample, this clonotype turned up a few times. The receptor was derived from a male donor with ankylosing spondylitis. Sequencing used synovial fluid, either unsorted or a sorted T cell fraction (not recorded which). The chain carries TRBV7-2 and TRBJ2-3, with a weak D call TRBD2 (6 bases). The CDR3, as DNA: TGTGCCAGCAGCTTAGTCTGGCGGGGCGCAGATACGCAGTATTTT. This codes for CASSLVWRGADTQYF.